A single sample is the source of the 27 T cell receptor beta chains below, sequenced in a study of T cell clonotyping in hematopoietic cell transplantation. The time point denotes: recipient sample about 28 days before transplant, after cytoreduction. The protocol was immunoSEQ multiplex PCR, while the TCRdb copy is restricted to in-frame clones and leaves out a portion. The repertoire holds under 25,000 clones, approximately 80% seen once, with about a sixth in the top ten. The material was peripheral blood mononuclear cells, obtained before stem cell transplant. These receptors were obtained from a man in his sixties with acute myeloid leukemia. Some clones in this sample may be carry-over from other donors' samples.

V usage is TRBV28 and J usage is TRBJ2-7, with D unclear. Germline V gene data show CDR1 as MDHEN and CDR2 as SYDVKM. Trimming took 5 bases from V and 2 from J, leaving 10 bases between them. The CDR3 spans 13 residues. The DNA of the CDR3 is TGTGCCAGCAGTCGCCCTCCAACCTACGAGCAGTACTTC. This codes for CASSRPPTYEQYF.

V is TRBV7-6 and J is TRBJ2-3; TRBD2 matches at 8 bases. The CDR3 consists of 15 residues. Trimming cost V 2 bases and J 4 bases; bases outside gene matches: 5. Germline V gene sequence: CDR1 SGHVS, CDR2 FNYEAQ. For the CDR3, the DNA is TGTGCCAGCAGCTTAAATAGCGGGGATTCAGATACGCAGTATTTT. It encodes CASSLNSGDSDTQYF.

V gene TRBV19 combines with J gene TRBJ2-6, with 9 bases matching TRBD1. With 5 bases clipped from V and 5 bases from J, the junction kept 16 bases outside the gene matches. Germline V CDR1 and CDR2: LNHDA, SQIVND (reference sequence). CDR3 length: 19 residues. CDR3 amino acids: CASSPGTGWGYDRANVLTF. In DNA form, the CDR3 reads TGTGCCAGTAGTCCCGGGACAGGGTGGGGGTATGATAGGGCCAACGTCCTGACTTTC.

The chain carries TRBV7-9 and TRBJ1-2; D might be TRBD1 (5 bases). Deletions cut 4 bases from V and 1 base from J, with 16 bases between. The CDR3 length is 16 residues. CDR1 and CDR2 (germline): SEHNR, FQNEAQ (reference sequence). The CDR3 DNA reads TGTGCCAGCAGCTATACCCAATTACAGGTTAACTATGGCTACACCTTC. This codes for CASSYTQLQVNYGYTF.

The V and J genes are TRBV19 and TRBJ2-5; TRBD1 or TRBD2 may be the D gene (5 bases each). Trimming stripped 9 bases from V and 5 bases from J, with 19 bases between. The CDR3 length is 14 residues. CDR1 is LNHDA and CDR2 is SQIVND in the germline V gene (reference sequence). CDR3 sequence reads: CASRDSGKSETQYF. The DNA for the CDR3 is TGTGCCAGCCGGGATTCAGGGAAGAGTGAGACCCAGTACTTC.

V gene TRBV14 combines with J gene TRBJ2-2; D not certain. The CDR3 spans 12 residues. Germline lookup yields CDR1 SGHDN and CDR2 FVKESK. The V end was cut by 5 bases, the J end by 7 bases, with 8 bases between. The CDR3 nucleotides are TGTGCCAGCAGCTGGACGCTCGGGGAGCTGTTTTTT. Encoded protein: CASSWTLGELFF.

The rearrangement uses TRBV29-1 and TRBJ1-1, with unresolved D. The germline V gene has CDR1 SQVTM and CDR2 ANQGSEA. The CDR3 has 13 residues. V lost 5 bases and J lost 3, with 13 bases in between. The CDR3 region is CSVRSNWDTEAFF. The CDR3 DNA is TGCAGCGTTCGGAGTAATTGGGACACTGAAGCTTTCTTT.

This chain joins TRBV5-4 and TRBJ1-3; D is undetermined. V lost 4 bases and J lost 0, with 8 bases in between. The CDR3 sequence is 14 residues long. The V gene's germline CDR1 is SGHNT and CDR2 YYREEE (reference sequence). CDR3 DNA: TGTGCCAGCAGCACACACCTCTCTGGAAACACCATATATTTT. This codes for CASSTHLSGNTIYF.

This clone was seen only a few times. V gene TRBV19 combines with J gene TRBJ2-1, with 7 bases fitting TRBD1. Unmatched junction bases numbered 5, after V lost 2 bases and J lost 4 bases. There are 15 residues in the CDR3. Germline assignment: CDR1 LNHDA and CDR2 SQIVND (reference sequence). CDR3 DNA: TGTGCCAGTAGTATATTCGGACAGGAGTACAATGAGCAGTTCTTC. Amino acids: CASSIFGQEYNEQFF.

V gene TRBV27 combines with J gene TRBJ2-7, with D possibly TRBD2 on 5 matching bases. This CDR3 has 11 amino acids. The germline gives CDR1 MNHEY, CDR2 SMNVEV (reference sequence). The germline V and J ends were trimmed by 5 bases and 3 bases, with 5 bases remaining between them. The CDR3: CASSGGYEQYF. The CDR3 nucleotides read TGTGCCAGCAGTGGAGGCTACGAGCAGTACTTC.

The V call is TRBV7-9, the J call TRBJ2-1, with TRBD2 matching 9 bases. With 2 bases clipped from V and 9 bases from J, the junction kept 5 bases outside the gene matches. This CDR3 comprises 14 residues. CDR1 is SEHNR and CDR2 is FQNEAQ in the germline V gene (reference sequence). CDR3 amino acids: CASSLPAGGTEQFF. For the CDR3, the DNA is TGTGCCAGCAGCTTACCAGCGGGGGGCACTGAGCAGTTCTTC.

The rearrangement uses TRBV7-6 and TRBJ2-1, with D perhaps assigned TRBD1 or TRBD2 (6 bases each). Trimming cost V 1 base and J 5 bases, with 9 bases left between them. This CDR3 is 14 amino acids long. Germline V gene lookup returns CDR1 SGHVS and CDR2 FNYEAQ. In nucleotides, the CDR3 is TGTGCCAGCAGCTTAGGGGGGGCACACAATGAGCAGTTCTTC. Translated: CASSLGGAHNEQFF.

V is TRBV30 and J is TRBJ1-2; unclear D gene. Per the germline V gene, CDR1 is GTSNPN and CDR2 is SVGIG (reference sequence). The CDR3 is made up of 12 amino acids. Between the trimmed V and J ends, which lost 0 bases and 4 bases, there was a span of 6 bases. CDR3: CAWSVRFYGYTF. The CDR3 region has the DNA TGTGCCTGGAGTGTCCGGTTCTATGGCTACACCTTC.

The chain carries TRBV11-2 and TRBJ1-2; D may be TRBD1 (6 bases). The CDR3 runs 15 residues. CDR1 is SGHAT, CDR2 FQNNGV, per germline. V lost 5 bases and J lost 1, with 14 bases in between. CDR3 protein: CASSLEGGSNYGYTF. In DNA, the CDR3 is TGTGCCAGCAGCCTCGAGGGGGGAAGTAACTATGGCTACACCTTC.

The rearrangement joins TRBV15 to TRBJ2-7; 7 bases match TRBD1. V lost 5 bases and J lost 5; bases outside the gene matches: 6. Germline V gene sequence: CDR1 LNHNV, CDR2 YYDKDF (reference sequence). The CDR3 is 13 residues long. CDR3 bases: TGTGCCACCAGCCAACGAGGGGGCCACGAGCAGTACTTC. It translates to CATSQRGGHEQYF.

V and J are TRBV11-2 and TRBJ2-2; TRBD1 matches at 8 bases. Trimming cost V 1 base and J 4 bases; bases outside gene matches: 2. The germline CDR1 and CDR2 sequences are SGHAT and FQNNGV. The CDR3 contains 15 residues. CDR3 bases: TGTGCCAGCAGCTTAGGGACAGGGAGCACCGGGGAGCTGTTTTTT. Its translation: CASSLGTGSTGELFF.

This chain connects TRBV4-3 to TRBJ2-1, with D uncertain. The CDR3 has 17 amino acids. The germline V and J ends were trimmed by 1 base and 6 bases, with 19 bases remaining between them. Germline CDR1 LGHNA, CDR2 YSLEER. The DNA of the CDR3 is TGCGCCAGCAGCCAAGCCTTGGGCTCCCCTACGTTCAATGAGCAGTTCTTC. Amino acids: CASSQALGSPTFNEQFF.

V usage is TRBV2 and J usage is TRBJ2-3; 9 nucleotides agree with TRBD2. CDR1 and CDR2 (germline): SNHLY, FYNNEI. The CDR3 spans 17 residues. Germline trimming cut 7 bases from V and 0 bases from J; bases unmatched to any gene: 11. CDR3 coding DNA: TGTGCCAGCAAGGAGACAGCGGGGGGCCCCAGCACAGATACGCAGTATTTT. This sequence encodes CASKETAGGPSTDTQYF.

There are a few counts of this clone. The chain employs TRBV7-7 and TRBJ2-5; D perhaps matches TRBD2 (7 bases). Germline assignment: CDR1 SSHAT and CDR2 FNYEAQ (reference sequence). CDR3 size: 15 residues. V lost 5 bases to trimming and J lost 5 bases, with 18 bases between them. The CDR3 DNA reads TGTGCCAGCAGCGTAGACCTGGGGGGGCCGGAGACCCAGTACTTC. The encoded protein is CASSVDLGGPETQYF.

The chain employs TRBV9 and TRBJ2-1; a possible D gene is TRBD1 (6 bases). The CDR3 extends over 14 amino acids. The V and J ends lost 1 base and 8 bases respectively, with 13 bases between them. In germline, CDR1 is SGDLS, CDR2 YYNGEE. The CDR3 loop is CASSVQDSGDEQFF. The DNA for the CDR3 is TGTGCCAGCAGCGTACAGGACAGTGGGGATGAGCAGTTCTTC.

V gene TRBV5-1 combines with J gene TRBJ2-5, with a weak D call TRBD1 (5 bases). V lost 4 bases and J lost 4, with 14 bases in between. Germline lookup yields CDR1 SGHRS and CDR2 YFSETQ. This CDR3 has 14 residues. CDR3 protein: CASSTTGSRETQYF. The CDR3 DNA reads TGCGCCAGCAGCACCACAGGTTCTCGAGAGACCCAGTACTTC.

This chain links TRBV5-4 with TRBJ2-5, with D hard to call. Germline CDR1 SGHNT, CDR2 YYREEE (reference sequence). There are 14 residues in the CDR3. Trimming removed 0 bases at V and 3 bases at J, with 9 bases between. The CDR3 loop reads CASSLGFREETQYF. The CDR3 coding sequence is TGTGCCAGCAGCTTGGGGTTTAGAGAAGAGACCCAGTACTTC.

The V gene is TRBV25-1, the J gene TRBJ1-2; unclear D gene. The CDR3 consists of 12 residues. Germline-derived CDR1 and CDR2 are MGHDK and SYGVNS. Trimming removed 4 bases at V and 2 bases at J, with 5 bases between. CDR3 nucleotides: TGTGCCAGCAGTGCCGGGAACTATGGCTACACCTTC. Its translation: CASSAGNYGYTF.

This chain connects TRBV5-4 to TRBJ2-7; possibly TRBD2 for D (6 bases). The CDR3 covers 12 residues. Trimming removed 4 bases from V and 5 bases from J, with 10 bases in between. The germline gives CDR1 SGHNT, CDR2 YYREEE (reference sequence). CDR3 in amino acids: CASSTWGDEQYF. For the CDR3, the DNA is TGTGCCAGCAGCACGTGGGGGGACGAGCAGTACTTC.

The chain links TRBV25-1 to TRBJ2-7; possibly TRBD1 for D (5 bases). Trimming took 10 bases from V and 0 from J, leaving 10 bases between them. CDR3 length: 12 residues. Germline CDR1 MGHDK, CDR2 SYGVNS. The CDR3 DNA reads TGTGCCATCTCGACAGACTCCTACGAGCAGTACTTC. Protein product: CAISTDSYEQYF.

This CDR3 reads CASSFRGTGSNQPQHF. CDR3 coding DNA: TGTGCCAGCAGCTTCAGGGGGACGGGTAGCAATCAGCCCCAGCATTTT. The V call is TRBV5-6, the J call TRBJ1-5, with 7 nucleotides matching TRBD1. The CDR3 contains 16 residues. The V segment lost 2 bases and the J segment 0 bases; nucleotides outside the gene matches: 5. Germline assignment: CDR1 SGHDT and CDR2 YYEEEE. Based on the CDR3 plus reference TRBV5-6 and TRBJ1-5, the full variable domain is DAGVTQSPTHLIKTRGQQVTLRCSPKSGHDTVSWYQQALGQGPQFIFQYYEEEERQRGNFPDRFSGHQFPNYSSELNVNALLLGDSALYLCASSFRGTGSNQPQHFGDGTRLSIL.

This clone was seen a handful of times. This CDR3 reads CASSQEDGIGLNEQFF. DNA for the CDR3: TGCGCCAGCAGCCAAGAGGACGGTATAGGCTTGAATGAGCAGTTCTTC. J is TRBJ2-1 and V is TRBV4-3; D not resolved. V was pared by 0 bases and J by 7 bases, with 16 bases between. This CDR3 has 16 residues. The germline V gene encodes CDR1 LGHNA and CDR2 YSLEER.